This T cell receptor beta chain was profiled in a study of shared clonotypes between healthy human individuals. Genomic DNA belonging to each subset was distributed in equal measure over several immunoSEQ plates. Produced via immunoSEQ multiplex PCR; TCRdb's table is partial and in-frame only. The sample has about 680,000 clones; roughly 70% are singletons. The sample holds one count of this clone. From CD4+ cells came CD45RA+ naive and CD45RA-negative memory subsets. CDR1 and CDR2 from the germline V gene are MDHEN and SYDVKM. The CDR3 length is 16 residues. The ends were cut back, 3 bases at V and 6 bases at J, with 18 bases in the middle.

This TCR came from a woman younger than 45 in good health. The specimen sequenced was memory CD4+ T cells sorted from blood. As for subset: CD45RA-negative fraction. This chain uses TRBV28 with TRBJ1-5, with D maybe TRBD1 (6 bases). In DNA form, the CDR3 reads TGTGCCAGCAGTTTCCCCTACAGGGTGGTGATTCAGCCCCAGCATTTT. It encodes CASSFPYRVVIQPQHF.